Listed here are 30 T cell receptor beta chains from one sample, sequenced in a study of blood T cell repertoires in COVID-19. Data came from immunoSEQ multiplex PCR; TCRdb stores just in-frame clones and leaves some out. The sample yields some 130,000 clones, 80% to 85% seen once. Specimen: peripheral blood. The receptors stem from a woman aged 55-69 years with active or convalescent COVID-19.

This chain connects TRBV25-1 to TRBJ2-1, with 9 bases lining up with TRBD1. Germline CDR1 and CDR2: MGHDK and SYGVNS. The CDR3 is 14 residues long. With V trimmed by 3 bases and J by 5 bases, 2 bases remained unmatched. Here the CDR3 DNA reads TGTGCCAGCAGTGAGGACAGGGGCCACAATGAGCAGTTCTTC. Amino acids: CASSEDRGHNEQFF. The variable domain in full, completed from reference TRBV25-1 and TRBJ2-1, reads EADIYQTPRYLVIGTGKKITLECSQTMGHDKMYWYQQDPGMELHLIHYSYGVNSTEKGDLSSESTVSRIRTEHFPLTLESARPSHTSQYLCASSEDRGHNEQFFGPGTRLTVL.

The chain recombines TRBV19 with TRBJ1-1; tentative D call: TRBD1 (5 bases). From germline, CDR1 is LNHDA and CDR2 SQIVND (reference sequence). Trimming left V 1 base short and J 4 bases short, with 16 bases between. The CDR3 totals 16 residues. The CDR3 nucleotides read TGTGCCAGTAGTATAGGTGGGGGGTTCCATTCCACTGAAGCTTTCTTT. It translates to CASSIGGGFHSTEAFF.

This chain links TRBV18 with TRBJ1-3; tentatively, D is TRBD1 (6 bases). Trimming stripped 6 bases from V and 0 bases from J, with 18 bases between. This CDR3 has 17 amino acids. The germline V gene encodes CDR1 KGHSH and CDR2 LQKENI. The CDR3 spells CASSPHPLDSSGNTIYF. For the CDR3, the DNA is TGTGCCAGCTCCCCTCACCCCCTGGACAGCTCTGGAAACACCATATATTTT.

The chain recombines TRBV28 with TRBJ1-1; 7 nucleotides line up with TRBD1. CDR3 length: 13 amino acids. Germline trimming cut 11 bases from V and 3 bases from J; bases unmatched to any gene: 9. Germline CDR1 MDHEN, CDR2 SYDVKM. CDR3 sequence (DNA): TGTGCCGCGAAGGGACAGTACCACACTGAAGCTTTCTTT. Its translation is CAAKGQYHTEAFF.

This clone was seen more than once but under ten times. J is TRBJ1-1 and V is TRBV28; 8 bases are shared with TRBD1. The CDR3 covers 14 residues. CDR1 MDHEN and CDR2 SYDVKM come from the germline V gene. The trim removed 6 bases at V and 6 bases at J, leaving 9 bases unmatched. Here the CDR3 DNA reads TGTGCCAGCAGGACAGGGGATGTTAGGGCTGAAGCTTTCTTT. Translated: CASRTGDVRAEAFF.

This CDR3 is CSAQTRQLYGYTF. The DNA of the CDR3 is TGCAGCGCCCAGACCCGACAGTTGTATGGCTACACCTTC. The V gene is TRBV29-1, the J gene TRBJ1-2; tentative D call: TRBD1 (5 bases). Germline CDR1 is SQVTM and CDR2 is ANQGSEA. CDR3 length equals 13 residues. Trimming shortened V by 7 bases and J by 5 bases, and 17 bases separated the two germline ends.

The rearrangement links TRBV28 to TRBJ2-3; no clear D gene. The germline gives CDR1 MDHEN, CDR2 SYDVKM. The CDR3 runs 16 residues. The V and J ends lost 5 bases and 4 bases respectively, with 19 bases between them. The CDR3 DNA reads TGTGCCAGCAGTCTAGAGACCACCTATGGTCCAGATACGCAGTATTTT. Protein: CASSLETTYGPDTQYF.

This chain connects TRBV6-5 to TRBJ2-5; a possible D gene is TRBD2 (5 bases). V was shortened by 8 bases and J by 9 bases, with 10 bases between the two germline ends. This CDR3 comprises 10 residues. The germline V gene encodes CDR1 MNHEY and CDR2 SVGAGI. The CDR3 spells CASQREPQYF. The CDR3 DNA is TGTGCCAGCCAGAGGGAGCCCCAGTACTTC.

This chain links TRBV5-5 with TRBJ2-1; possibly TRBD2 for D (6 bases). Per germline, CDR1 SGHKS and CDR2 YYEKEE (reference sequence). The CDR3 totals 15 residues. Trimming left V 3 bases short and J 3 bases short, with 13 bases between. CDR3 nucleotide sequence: TGTGCCAGCAGCTCTGGGGGGACGTACTACAATGAGCAGTTCTTC. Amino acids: CASSSGGTYYNEQFF.

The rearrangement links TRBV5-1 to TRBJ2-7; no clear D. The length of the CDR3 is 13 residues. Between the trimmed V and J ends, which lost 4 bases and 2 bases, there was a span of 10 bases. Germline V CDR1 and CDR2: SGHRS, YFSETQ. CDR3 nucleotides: TGCGCCAGCAGCCTGAATACAGCCTACGAGCAGTACTTC. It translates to CASSLNTAYEQYF.

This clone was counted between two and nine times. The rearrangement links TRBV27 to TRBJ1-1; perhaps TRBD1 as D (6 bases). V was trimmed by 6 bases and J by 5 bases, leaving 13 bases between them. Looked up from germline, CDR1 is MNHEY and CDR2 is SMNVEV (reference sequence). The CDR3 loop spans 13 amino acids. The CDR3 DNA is TGTGCCAGCAGCTACAGGGTAGGGACTGAAGCTTTCTTT. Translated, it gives CASSYRVGTEAFF.

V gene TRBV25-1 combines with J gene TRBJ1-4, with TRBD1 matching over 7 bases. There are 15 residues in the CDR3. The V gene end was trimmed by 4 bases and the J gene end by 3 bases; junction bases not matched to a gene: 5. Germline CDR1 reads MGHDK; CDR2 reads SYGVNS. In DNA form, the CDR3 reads TGTGCCAGCAGTGCACAGGGGTGGGCTAATGAAAAACTGTTTTTT. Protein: CASSAQGWANEKLFF.

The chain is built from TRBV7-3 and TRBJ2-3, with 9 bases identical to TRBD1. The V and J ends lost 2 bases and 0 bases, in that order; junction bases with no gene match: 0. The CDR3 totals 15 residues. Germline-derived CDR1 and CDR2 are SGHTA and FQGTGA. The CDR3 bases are TGTGCCAGCAGCTTAGGGACAGGGAGCACAGATACGCAGTATTTT. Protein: CASSLGTGSTDTQYF.

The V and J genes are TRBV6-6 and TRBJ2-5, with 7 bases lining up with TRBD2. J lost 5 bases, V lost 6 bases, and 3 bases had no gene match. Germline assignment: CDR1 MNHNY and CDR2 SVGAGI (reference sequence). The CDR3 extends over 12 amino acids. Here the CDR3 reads CASSFGGETQYF. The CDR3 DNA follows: TGTGCCAGCAGCTTCGGGGGGGAGACCCAGTACTTC.

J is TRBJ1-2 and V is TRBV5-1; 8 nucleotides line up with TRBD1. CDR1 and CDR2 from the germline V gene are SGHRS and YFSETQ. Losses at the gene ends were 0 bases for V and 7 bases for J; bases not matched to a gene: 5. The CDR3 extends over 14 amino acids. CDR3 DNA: TGCGCCAGCAGCTTGGGACAGGGGATGGGTGGCTACACCTTC. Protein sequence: CASSLGQGMGGYTF. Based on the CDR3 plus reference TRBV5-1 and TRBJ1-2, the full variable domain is KAGVTQTPRYLIKTRGQQVTLSCSPISGHRSVSWYQQTPGQGLQFLFEYFSETQRNKGNFPGRFSGRQFSNSRSEMNVSTLELGDSALYLCASSLGQGMGGYTFGSGTRLTVV.

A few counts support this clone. The CDR3, as DNA: TGTGCCAGCAGCTTAAGGCTAGCGGGACTGTTCTTC. It codes for CASSLRLAGLFF. The chain recombines TRBV7-2 with TRBJ2-1; 9 bases map to TRBD2. Trimming at V came to 2 bases and at J to 15 bases, leaving 5 bases not matched to a gene. The germline V gene encodes CDR1 SGHTA and CDR2 FQGNSA. CDR3 length: 12 residues.

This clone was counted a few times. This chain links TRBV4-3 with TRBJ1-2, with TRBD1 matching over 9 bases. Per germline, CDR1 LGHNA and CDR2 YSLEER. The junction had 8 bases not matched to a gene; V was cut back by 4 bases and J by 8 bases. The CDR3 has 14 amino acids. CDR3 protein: CASSPLRTGVGYTF. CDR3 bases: TGCGCCAGCAGCCCACTCCGGACAGGGGTGGGCTACACCTTC.

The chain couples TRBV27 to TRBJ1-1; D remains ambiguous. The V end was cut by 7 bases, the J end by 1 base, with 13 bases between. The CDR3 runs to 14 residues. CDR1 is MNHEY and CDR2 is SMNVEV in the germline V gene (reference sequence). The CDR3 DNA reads TGTGCCAGCACCTCTCCCGCCGGGAACACTGAAGCTTTCTTT. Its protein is CASTSPAGNTEAFF.

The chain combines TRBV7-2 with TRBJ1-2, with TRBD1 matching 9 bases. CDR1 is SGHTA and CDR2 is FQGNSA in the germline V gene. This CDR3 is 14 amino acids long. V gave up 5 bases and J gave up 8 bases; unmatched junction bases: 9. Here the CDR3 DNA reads TGTGCCAGCAGCCGGGGACAGGGTCGCTGGGGCTACACCTTC. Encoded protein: CASSRGQGRWGYTF.

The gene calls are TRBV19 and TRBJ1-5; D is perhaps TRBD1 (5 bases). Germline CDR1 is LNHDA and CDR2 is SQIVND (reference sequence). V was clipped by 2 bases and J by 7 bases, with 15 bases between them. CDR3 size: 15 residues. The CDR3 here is CASSIQQGGGQPQHF. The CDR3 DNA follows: TGTGCCAGTAGTATACAGCAGGGAGGAGGGCAGCCCCAGCATTTT.

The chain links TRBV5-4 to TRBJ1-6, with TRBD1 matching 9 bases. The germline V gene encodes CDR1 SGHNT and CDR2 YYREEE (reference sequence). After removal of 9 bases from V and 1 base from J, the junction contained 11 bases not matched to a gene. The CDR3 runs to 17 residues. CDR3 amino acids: CATMSGTGRSYNSPLHF. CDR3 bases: TGTGCCACCATGTCCGGGACAGGGAGATCCTATAATTCACCCCTCCACTTT. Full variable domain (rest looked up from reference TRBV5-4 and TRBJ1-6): ETGVTQSPTHLIKTRGQQVTLRCSSQSGHNTVSWYQQALGQGPQFIFQYYREEENGRGNFPPRFSGLQFPNYSSELNVNALELDDSALYLCATMSGTGRSYNSPLHFGNGTRLTVT.

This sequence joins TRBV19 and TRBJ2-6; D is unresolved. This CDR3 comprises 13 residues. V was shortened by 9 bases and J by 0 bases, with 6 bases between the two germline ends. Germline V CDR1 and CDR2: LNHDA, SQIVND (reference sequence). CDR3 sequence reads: CASLFSGANVLTF. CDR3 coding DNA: TGTGCCAGCCTTTTCTCTGGGGCCAACGTCCTGACTTTC. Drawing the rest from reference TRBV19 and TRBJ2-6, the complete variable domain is DGGITQSPKYLFRKEGQNVTLSCEQNLNHDAMYWYRQDPGQGLRLIYYSQIVNDFQKGDIAEGYSVSREKKESFPLTVTSAQKNPTAFYLCASLFSGANVLTFGAGSRLTVL.

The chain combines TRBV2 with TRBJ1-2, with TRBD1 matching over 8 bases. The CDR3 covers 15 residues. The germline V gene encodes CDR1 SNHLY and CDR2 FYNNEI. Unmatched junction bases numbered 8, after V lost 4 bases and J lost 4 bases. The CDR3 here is CASSGTGREIYGYTF. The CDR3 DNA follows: TGTGCCAGCAGTGGGACAGGGAGGGAGATCTATGGCTACACCTTC.

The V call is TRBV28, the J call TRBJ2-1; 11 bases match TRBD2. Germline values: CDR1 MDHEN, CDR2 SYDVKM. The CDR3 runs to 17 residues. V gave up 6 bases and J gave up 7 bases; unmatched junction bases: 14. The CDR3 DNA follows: TGTGCCAGCAGCCCCCATAGCGGGGGGGTCTTCAGGAATGAGCAGTTCTTC. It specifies CASSPHSGGVFRNEQFF.

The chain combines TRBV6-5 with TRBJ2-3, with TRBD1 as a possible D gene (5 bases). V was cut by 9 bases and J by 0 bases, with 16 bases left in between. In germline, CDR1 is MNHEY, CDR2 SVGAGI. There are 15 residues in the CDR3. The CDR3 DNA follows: TGTGCCAGTTCTGTGTCGGACACCAGCACAGATACGCAGTATTTT. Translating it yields CASSVSDTSTDTQYF.

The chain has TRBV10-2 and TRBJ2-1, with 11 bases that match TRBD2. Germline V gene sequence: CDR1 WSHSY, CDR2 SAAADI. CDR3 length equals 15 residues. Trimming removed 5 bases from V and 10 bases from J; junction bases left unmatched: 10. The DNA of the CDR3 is TGCGCCAGCAGTAAAGAACTAGCGGGGGCCCAGGAGCAGTTCTTC. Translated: CASSKELAGAQEQFF.

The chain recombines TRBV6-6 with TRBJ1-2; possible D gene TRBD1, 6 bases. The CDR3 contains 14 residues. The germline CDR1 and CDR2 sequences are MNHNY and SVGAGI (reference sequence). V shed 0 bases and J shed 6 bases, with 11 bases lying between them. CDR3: CASSYSLNRDGYTF. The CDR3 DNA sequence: TGTGCCAGCAGTTACTCCCTTAACAGGGATGGCTACACCTTC.

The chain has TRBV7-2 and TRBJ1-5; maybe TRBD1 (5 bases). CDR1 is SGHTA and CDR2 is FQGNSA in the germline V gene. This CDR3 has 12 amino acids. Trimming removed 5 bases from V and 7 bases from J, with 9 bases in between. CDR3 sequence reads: CASSKAGQPQHF. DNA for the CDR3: TGTGCCAGCAGCAAAGCAGGGCAGCCCCAGCATTTT.

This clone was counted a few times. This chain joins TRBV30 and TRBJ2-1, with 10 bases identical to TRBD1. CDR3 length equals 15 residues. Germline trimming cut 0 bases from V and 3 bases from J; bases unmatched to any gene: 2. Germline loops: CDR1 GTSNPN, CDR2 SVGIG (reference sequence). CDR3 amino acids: CAWSVRTGGYNEQFF. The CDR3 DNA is TGTGCCTGGAGTGTACGGACAGGGGGCTACAATGAGCAGTTCTTC.

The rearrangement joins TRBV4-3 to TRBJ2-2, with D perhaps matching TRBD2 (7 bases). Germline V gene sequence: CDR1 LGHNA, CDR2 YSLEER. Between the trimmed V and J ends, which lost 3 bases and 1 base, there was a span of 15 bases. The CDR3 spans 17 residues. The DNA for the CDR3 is TGCGCCAGCAGCCAGGCTGGGGGGGGCAGGAACACCGGGGAGCTGTTTTTT. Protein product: CASSQAGGGRNTGELFF.